The clone carrying this T cell receptor beta chain was observed a handful of times. TCRdb reprocessed the RT-PCR reads via MiXCR and lists one record per CDR3 protein. The table shows 650,000 to 800,000 distinct CDR3 sequences, with around 14% occurring only once. V was clipped by 6 bases and J by 6 bases; unmatched bases: 3. The germline CDR1 and CDR2 sequences are DFQATT and SNEGSKA (reference sequence). CDR3 length: 12 amino acids. Sequences were obtained from memory CD4+ T cells from blood. This clonotype was sampled from a female donor in good health, serving as a healthy control. The gene calls are TRBV20-1 and TRBJ1-5, with 9 bases identical to TRBD1. CDR3 sequence reads: CSADRGSQPQHF. The CDR3, as DNA: TGCAGTGCCGACAGGGGGAGTCAGCCCCAGCATTTT.